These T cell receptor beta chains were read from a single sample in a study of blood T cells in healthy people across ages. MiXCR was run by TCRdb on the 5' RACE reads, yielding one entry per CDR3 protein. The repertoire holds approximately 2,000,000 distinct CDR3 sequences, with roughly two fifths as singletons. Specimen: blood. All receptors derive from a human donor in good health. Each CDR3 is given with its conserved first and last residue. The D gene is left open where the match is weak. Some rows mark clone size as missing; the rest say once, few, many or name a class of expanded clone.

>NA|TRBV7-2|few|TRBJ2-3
TGTGCCAGCAGCTTAGGAGGGTCCGTGGGAACGCAGTATTTT
CASSLGGSVGTQYF
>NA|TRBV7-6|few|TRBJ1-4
TGTGCCAGCAGCCAAGGGTTTGCAACTAATGAAAAACTGTTTTTT
CASSQGFATNEKLFF
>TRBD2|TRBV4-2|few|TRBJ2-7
TGTGCCAGCAGTCGGAGCGGGGGTGTTCCGAGCTCCTACGAGCAGTACTTC
CASSRSGGVPSSYEQYF
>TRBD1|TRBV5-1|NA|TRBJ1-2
TGCGCCAGCAGGTTCACAGGGGACGGCTACACCTTC
CASRFTGDGYTF
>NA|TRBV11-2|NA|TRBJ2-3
TGTGCCAGCAGCTTAGCAGCGGGCGCAGATACGCAGTATTTT
CASSLAAGADTQYF
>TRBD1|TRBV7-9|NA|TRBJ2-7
TGTGCCAGCAGCTCAACCCGACAGGGGATTGCCTACGAGCAGTACTTC
CASSSTRQGIAYEQYF
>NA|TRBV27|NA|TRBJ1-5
TGTGCCAGCAGTTTATGCGGATCCGGGCAGTGCAATCAGCCCCAGCATTTT
CASSLCGSGQCNQPQHF
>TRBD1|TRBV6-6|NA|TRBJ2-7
TGTGCCAGCGTGAGACAGGGGACGGCCCACGAGCAGTACTTC
CASVRQGTAHEQYF
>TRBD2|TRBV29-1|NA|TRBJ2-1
TGCGGCGTGGCGGGACTAGCGGGTGACAATGAGCAGTTCTTC
CGVAGLAGDNEQFF
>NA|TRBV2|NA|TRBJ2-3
TGTGCCAGCAGGGCCCGGGCCACAGATACGCAGTATTTT
CASRARATDTQYF
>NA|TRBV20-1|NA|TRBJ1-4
TGCAGTGTGAGACGACCCGGGAGGGGAATTAATGAAAAACTGTTTTTT
CSVRRPGRGINEKLFF
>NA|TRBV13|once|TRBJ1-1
TGTGCCAGCAGCTTGCGGAGGGTAACCACTGAAGCTTTCTTT
CASSLRRVTTEAFF
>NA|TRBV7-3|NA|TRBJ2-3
TGTGCCAGCAGCCGGGACGGGGTGGATACGCAGTATTTT
CASSRDGVDTQYF
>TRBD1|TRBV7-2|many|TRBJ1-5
TGTGCCAGCAGCGTCCGGGACAGTGGGCCGACGCCCCAGCATTTT
CASSVRDSGPTPQHF
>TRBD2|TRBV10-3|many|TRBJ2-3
TGTGCCATCAGGCCCCACAGCGGGGGGGCAGGTAGCACAGATACGCAGTATTTT
CAIRPHSGGAGSTDTQYF
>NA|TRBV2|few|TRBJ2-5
TGTGCCAGCAGTGAAGGAGGGGGGCAGATCCAGTACTTC
CASSEGGGQIQYF
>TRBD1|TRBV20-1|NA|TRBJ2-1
TGCAGTGCTAGTTTGGACAGGGGCTACAATGAGCAGTTCTTC
CSASLDRGYNEQFF
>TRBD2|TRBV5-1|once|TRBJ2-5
TGCGCCAGCAAATGGGGGGGGCAAGAGACCCAGTACTTC
CASKWGGQETQYF
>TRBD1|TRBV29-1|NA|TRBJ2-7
TGCAGCGTTGAAAAGAGGGGACAGGGTGGCTACGAGCAGTACTTC
CSVEKRGQGGYEQYF
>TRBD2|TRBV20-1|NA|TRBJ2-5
TGCAGTGCTAGAGCGGCGGGGGGGAGGGAGACCCAGTACTTC
CSARAAGGRETQYF
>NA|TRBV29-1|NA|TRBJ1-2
TGCAGCGTTGAAGAGGCAGAACTACAAGGGAGCTATGGCTACACCTTC
CSVEEAELQGSYGYTF
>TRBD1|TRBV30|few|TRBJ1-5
TGTGCCTGGAGTCGGGGGACAGGGCACAATCAGCCCCAGCATTTT
CAWSRGTGHNQPQHF